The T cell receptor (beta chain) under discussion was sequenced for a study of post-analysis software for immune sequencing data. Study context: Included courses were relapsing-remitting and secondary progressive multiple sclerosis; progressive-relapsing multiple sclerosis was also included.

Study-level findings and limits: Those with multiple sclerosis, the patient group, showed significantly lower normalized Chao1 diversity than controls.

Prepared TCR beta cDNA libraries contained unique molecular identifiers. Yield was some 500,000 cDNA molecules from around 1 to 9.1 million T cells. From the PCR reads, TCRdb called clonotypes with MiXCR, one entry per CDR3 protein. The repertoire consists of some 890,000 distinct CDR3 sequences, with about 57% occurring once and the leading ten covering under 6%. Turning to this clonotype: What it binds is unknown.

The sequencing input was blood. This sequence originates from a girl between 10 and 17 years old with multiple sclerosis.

The CDR3 nucleotides are TGCGCCAGCAGCATGACTAGCTCCTTCTACAATGAGCAGTTCTTC. Protein product: CASSMTSSFYNEQFF. The chain employs TRBV5-1 and TRBJ2-1; 7 nucleotides align to TRBD2. J was trimmed by 3 bases and V by 4 bases; bases with no gene match: 7. CDR3 length equals 15 residues. Looked up from germline, CDR1 is SGHRS and CDR2 is YFSETQ.